The 25 T cell receptor beta chains given below trace back to one sample, sequenced in a study of vaccination effects on CD4 cells after COVID-19. Libraries were prepared by immunoSEQ multiplex PCR; TCRdb keeps only in-frame clonotypes and omits some of them. This sample has approximately 45,000 clones, with roughly four fifths found just once. Cells that had been cultured for roughly 9 days were the source of isolated CD4+ T cells. What these receptors recognize is not known. The source was CD4+ T cells from PBMCs cultured without peptide, collected before COVID-19 vaccination. These receptor sequences come from a human donor who had a prior SARS-CoV-2 infection.

The chain uses TRBV9 and TRBJ2-3, with a possible D match to TRBD2 (5 bases). Trimming pared 0 bases from V and 11 bases from J, leaving 31 bases between. CDR3 length: 19 amino acids. The V gene's germline CDR1 is SGDLS and CDR2 YYNGEE. CDR3 residues: CASSVADFGLSELRTKQYF. DNA for the CDR3: TGTGCCAGCAGCGTAGCCGATTTTGGACTTTCCGAGCTTCGCACCAAGCAGTATTTT.

The V gene is TRBV19, the J gene TRBJ1-2; no reliable D call. V was clipped by 5 bases and J by 3 bases, with 19 bases between them. The CDR3 consists of 16 residues. The germline CDR1 and CDR2 sequences are LNHDA and SQIVND (reference sequence). The chain's CDR3 is CASSYNSLAADYGYTF. The CDR3 bases are TGTGCCAGTAGTTATAACAGTTTGGCCGCAGACTATGGCTACACCTTC.

This chain uses TRBV5-6 with TRBJ2-3, with 8 bases matching TRBD2. J gave up 0 bases and V 0 bases, and 9 bases lay outside the gene matches. CDR1 SGHDT and CDR2 YYEEEE come from the germline V gene. This CDR3 contains 18 residues. CDR3 DNA sequence: TGTGCCAGCAGCTTGGAAGCGGGAGTCCCCCCTAGCACAGATACGCAGTATTTT. Protein: CASSLEAGVPPSTDTQYF.

This chain joins TRBV3-1 (or the pseudogene TRBV3-2) and TRBJ1-1; no firm D call. The CDR3 spans 13 residues. V lost 2 bases, J lost 3 bases, and 7 bases lay in between. Looked up from germline, CDR1 is LGHDT and CDR2 is YNNKEL (reference sequence). CDR3: CASSQLKDTEAFF. CDR3 nucleotide sequence: TGTGCCAGCAGCCAACTGAAGGACACTGAAGCTTTCTTT.

The CDR3 bases are TGTGCCAGCAGCCAGGCATTGAGAGATACGCAGTATTTT. This codes for CASSQALRDTQYF. V usage is TRBV7-3 and J usage is TRBJ2-3; no reliable D call. V lost 5 bases and J lost 5, with 11 bases in between. CDR3 size: 13 residues. The germline gives CDR1 SGHTA, CDR2 FQGTGA.

V and J are TRBV30 and TRBJ2-7, with D maybe TRBD2 (5 bases). With 4 bases removed from V and 0 bases from J, the gap between germline ends came to 16 bases. The CDR3 totals 15 residues. From germline, CDR1 is GTSNPN and CDR2 SVGIG (reference sequence). CDR3 nucleotides: TGTGCCTGGACCCAACGGGAAGGGAGCTCCTACGAGCAGTACTTC. This encodes CAWTQREGSSYEQYF.

The chain has TRBV24-1 and TRBJ2-1, with 11 bases that match TRBD2. The CDR3 is 17 amino acids. V was clipped by 3 bases and J by 9 bases; unmatched bases: 12. Germline V gives CDR1 KGHDR, CDR2 SFDVKD. The CDR3: CATSDPGTSGLTPEQFF. The CDR3 DNA reads TGTGCCACCAGTGATCCTGGGACTAGCGGCCTCACCCCTGAGCAGTTCTTC.

The rearrangement uses TRBV6-5 and TRBJ1-1, with a possible D match to TRBD1 (6 bases). The CDR3 contains 13 residues. CDR1 is MNHEY, CDR2 SVGAGI, per germline. The V end was cut by 5 bases, the J end by 5 bases, with 12 bases between. The CDR3 loop is CASSTGTRTEAFF. The CDR3 nucleotides are TGTGCCAGCAGTACGGGGACAAGGACTGAAGCTTTCTTT.

The chain couples TRBV5-4 to TRBJ2-7; either TRBD1 or TRBD2 may supply D (5 bases each). The germline gives CDR1 SGHNT, CDR2 YYREEE (reference sequence). The V gene lost 4 bases and the J gene lost 7 bases, with 15 bases spanning the gap. The CDR3 covers 13 residues. CDR3 bases: TGTGCCAGCAGCCTGGATGAGGGGAGAGAGCAGTACTTC. Its translation is CASSLDEGREQYF.

The gene calls are TRBV19 and TRBJ1-3, with D uncertain. Trimming cost V 8 bases and J 0 bases, with 8 bases left between them. Germline CDR1 LNHDA, CDR2 SQIVND (reference sequence). This CDR3 is 13 amino acids long. CDR3 sequence (DNA): TGTGCCAGTCACCTGAGCTCTGGAAACACCATATATTTT. Protein product: CASHLSSGNTIYF. Full variable domain (remainder filled in from reference TRBV19 and TRBJ1-3): DGGITQSPKYLFRKEGQNVTLSCEQNLNHDAMYWYRQDPGQGLRLIYYSQIVNDFQKGDIAEGYSVSREKKESFPLTVTSAQKNPTAFYLCASHLSSGNTIYFGEGSWLTVV.

The chain joins TRBV12-3 or TRBV12-4 to TRBJ1-2, with unresolved D. Trimming removed 3 bases at V and 1 base at J, with 6 bases between. This CDR3 has 13 residues. CDR3: CASSFGINYGYTF. CDR3 nucleotide sequence: TGTGCCAGCAGTTTTGGGATTAACTATGGCTACACCTTC.

This sequence joins TRBV7-9 and TRBJ2-3; the match to TRBD1 covers 8 bases. The CDR3 sequence is 15 residues long. CDR1 is SEHNR and CDR2 is FQNEAQ in the germline V gene (reference sequence). J was trimmed by 1 base and V by 7 bases; bases with no gene match: 7. The CDR3 here is CASTEDREGTDTQYF. The CDR3 region has the DNA TGTGCCAGCACAGAGGACAGGGAGGGCACAGATACGCAGTATTTT.

This chain connects TRBV18 to TRBJ2-6, with 9 bases lining up with TRBD1. Per germline, CDR1 KGHSH and CDR2 LQKENI. The CDR3 contains 18 residues. Trimming cost V 3 bases and J 0 bases; bases outside gene matches: 6. The CDR3 loop is CASSPGQGPSSGANVLTF. DNA of the CDR3: TGTGCCAGCTCACCGGGACAGGGACCTTCCTCTGGGGCCAACGTCCTGACTTTC.

The chain carries TRBV3-1 (or the pseudogene TRBV3-2) and TRBJ2-1; perhaps TRBD2 as D (6 bases). The CDR3 length is 14 residues. With 3 bases removed from V and 7 bases from J, the gap between germline ends came to 13 bases. Germline V gene lookup returns CDR1 LGHDT and CDR2 YNNKEL (reference sequence). The DNA for the CDR3 is TGTGCCAGCAGCCACCAACTAGCAAGTAATGAGCAGTTCTTC. It encodes CASSHQLASNEQFF.

The sample holds a few counts of this clone. This rearrangement joins TRBV19 to TRBJ1-1; no definite D call. There are 13 residues in the CDR3. V shed 3 bases and J shed 5 bases, with 10 bases lying between them. Per germline, CDR1 LNHDA and CDR2 SQIVND (reference sequence). The CDR3 nucleotides are TGTGCCAGTAGTATCCAGATGAGAACTGAAGCTTTCTTT. This encodes CASSIQMRTEAFF. Combining the CDR3 with reference TRBV19 and TRBJ1-1 gives the whole variable domain DGGITQSPKYLFRKEGQNVTLSCEQNLNHDAMYWYRQDPGQGLRLIYYSQIVNDFQKGDIAEGYSVSREKKESFPLTVTSAQKNPTAFYLCASSIQMRTEAFFGQGTRLTVV.

The chain uses TRBV3-1 (or the pseudogene TRBV3-2) and TRBJ2-1; D gene unclear. The CDR3 loop spans 16 amino acids. V dropped 0 bases and J dropped 5 bases, with 14 bases sitting between them. Looked up from germline, CDR1 is LGHDT and CDR2 is YNNKEL (reference sequence). DNA of the CDR3: TGTGCCAGCAGCCAAGATTCGTGGTACAGAGACAATGAGCAGTTCTTC. The encoded protein is CASSQDSWYRDNEQFF.

V is TRBV4-2 and J is TRBJ1-4; D remains ambiguous. This CDR3 is built from 14 residues. V was shortened by 0 bases and J by 13 bases, with 15 bases between the two germline ends. Germline CDR1 LGHNA, CDR2 YNFKEQ. The CDR3 here is CASSQEGRFVGLFF. As DNA, the CDR3 is TGTGCCAGCAGCCAAGAGGGCCGTTTCGTGGGACTGTTTTTT.

This chain uses TRBV7-2 with TRBJ2-5; TRBD1 matches 9 bases. The trim removed 6 bases at V and 3 bases at J, leaving 8 bases unmatched. Germline V lookup: CDR1 SGHTA, CDR2 FQGNSA. CDR3 length: 15 amino acids. In nucleotides, the CDR3 is TGTGCCAGCAGGCCACAGGGGGCGCTGGAAGAGACCCAGTACTTC. This encodes CASRPQGALEETQYF.

The genes are TRBV9 and TRBJ1-1, with D perhaps matching TRBD1 (6 bases). The germline CDR1 and CDR2 sequences are SGDLS and YYNGEE. The CDR3 length is 14 residues. Trimming stripped 3 bases from V and 2 bases from J, with 11 bases between. This CDR3 is CASSAWGGNTEAFF. Written as DNA, the CDR3 is TGTGCCAGCAGCGCCTGGGGGGGCAACACTGAAGCTTTCTTT.

This clone was counted once. The chain couples TRBV5-1 to TRBJ1-1, with unresolved D. The V gene's germline CDR1 is SGHRS and CDR2 YFSETQ. The CDR3 runs 13 residues. V was pared by 0 bases and J by 10 bases, with 13 bases between. CDR3 nucleotides: TGCGCCAGCAGCTTGGCCGGCCCTTCGAGAGCTTTCTTT. It translates to CASSLAGPSRAFF.

A word on this clone: Other nucleotide sequences in the sample specify the same CDR3. This chain connects TRBV20-1 to TRBJ2-7, with no clear D. Germline V gene data show CDR1 as DFQATT and CDR2 as SNEGSKA (reference sequence). V shed 3 bases and J shed 1 base, with 4 bases lying between them. The CDR3 loop spans 11 amino acids. The DNA of the CDR3 is TGCAGTGCTAGCAGGTCCTACGAGCAGTACTTC. Protein sequence: CSASRSYEQYF.

The CDR3 DNA sequence: TGTGCCAGCAGCCAAGAAAGTCGACAGGGGGGCACCGGGGAGCTGTTTTTT. It yields the protein CASSQESRQGGTGELFF. This chain connects TRBV3-1 (or the pseudogene TRBV3-2) to TRBJ2-2; 9 bases line up with TRBD1. Germline trimming cut 0 bases from V and 4 bases from J; bases unmatched to any gene: 6. Germline CDR1 is LGHDT and CDR2 is YNNKEL (reference sequence). This CDR3 has 17 residues.

The V gene is TRBV4-2, the J gene TRBJ1-1, with D hard to call. The germline V gene has CDR1 LGHNA and CDR2 YNFKEQ. The CDR3 is 15 residues long. The germline V and J ends were trimmed by 0 bases and 3 bases, with 11 bases remaining between them. CDR3 nucleotide sequence: TGTGCCAGCAGCCAAGATTGGGGATTTGACACTGAAGCTTTCTTT. This gives the protein CASSQDWGFDTEAFF.

The genes are TRBV18 and TRBJ2-7; D is perhaps TRBD2 (5 bases). CDR3 length: 13 amino acids. V lost 5 bases to trimming and J lost 0 bases, with 8 bases between them. The germline CDR1 and CDR2 sequences are KGHSH and LQKENI. CDR3 in amino acids: CASSNGISYEQYF. CDR3 bases: TGTGCCAGCTCAAACGGGATCTCCTACGAGCAGTACTTC. Combining the CDR3 with reference TRBV18 and TRBJ2-7 gives the whole variable domain NAGVMQNPRHLVRRRGQEARLRCSPMKGHSHVYWYRQLPEEGLKFMVYLQKENIIDESGMPKERFSAEFPKEGPSILRIQQVVRGDSAAYFCASSNGISYEQYFGPGTRLTVT.

V and J are TRBV11-1 and TRBJ2-1; TRBD1 aligns across 9 bases. The CDR3 extends over 15 amino acids. Germline values: CDR1 SGHAT, CDR2 FQDESV (reference sequence). V shed 5 bases, J shed 6 bases, and the junction held 8 bases outside the gene matches. The CDR3 sequence is CASSQDRGFFNEQFF. In nucleotides, the CDR3 is TGTGCCAGCAGCCAGGACAGGGGTTTTTTCAATGAGCAGTTCTTC.